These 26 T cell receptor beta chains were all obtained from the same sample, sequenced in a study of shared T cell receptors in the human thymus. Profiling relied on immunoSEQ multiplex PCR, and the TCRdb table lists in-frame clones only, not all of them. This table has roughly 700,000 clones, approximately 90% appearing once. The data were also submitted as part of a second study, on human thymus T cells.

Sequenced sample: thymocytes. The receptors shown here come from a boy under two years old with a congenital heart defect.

The CDR3 loop is CASSRRGLAGLPREQYF. The CDR3 coding sequence is TGTGCCAGCAGCCGGAGGGGACTAGCGGGTCTCCCCCGCGAGCAGTACTTC. V and J are TRBV14 and TRBJ2-7, with 12 bases fitting TRBD2. After removal of 4 bases from V and 6 bases from J, the junction contained 13 bases not matched to a gene. This CDR3 comprises 17 residues. Germline V lookup: CDR1 SGHDN, CDR2 FVKESK.

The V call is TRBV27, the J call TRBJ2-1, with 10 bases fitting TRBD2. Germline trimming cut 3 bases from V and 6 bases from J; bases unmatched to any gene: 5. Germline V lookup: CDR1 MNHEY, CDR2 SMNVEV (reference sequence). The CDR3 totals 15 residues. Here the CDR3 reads CASSLTSGLGNEQFF. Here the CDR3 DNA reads TGTGCCAGCAGTTTGACTAGCGGGTTGGGCAATGAGCAGTTCTTC.

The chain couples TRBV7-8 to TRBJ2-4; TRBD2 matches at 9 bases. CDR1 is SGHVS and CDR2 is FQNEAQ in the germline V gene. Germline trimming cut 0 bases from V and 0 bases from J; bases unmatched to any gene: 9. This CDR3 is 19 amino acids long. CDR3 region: CASSLAGGLAGIAKNIQYF. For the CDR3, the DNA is TGTGCCAGCAGCTTAGCCGGAGGGCTAGCGGGGATAGCCAAAAACATTCAGTACTTC.

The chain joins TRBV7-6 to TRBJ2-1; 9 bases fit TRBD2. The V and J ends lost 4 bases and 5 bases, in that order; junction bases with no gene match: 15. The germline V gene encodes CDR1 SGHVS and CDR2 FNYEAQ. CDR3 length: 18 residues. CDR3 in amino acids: CASSYPNPTSGSNNEQFF. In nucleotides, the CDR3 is TGTGCCAGCAGCTATCCCAACCCCACTAGCGGGTCCAACAATGAGCAGTTCTTC.

CDR3 DNA sequence: TGTGCCAGCAGTTACTCCGGAGGGGTTCGGTACGAGCAGTACTTC. Amino acids: CASSYSGGVRYEQYF. The chain links TRBV6-5 to TRBJ2-7, with a tentative D call TRBD2 (6 bases). Germline CDR1 reads MNHEY; CDR2 reads SVGAGI. There are 15 residues in the CDR3. V was clipped by 0 bases and J by 4 bases, with 13 bases between them.

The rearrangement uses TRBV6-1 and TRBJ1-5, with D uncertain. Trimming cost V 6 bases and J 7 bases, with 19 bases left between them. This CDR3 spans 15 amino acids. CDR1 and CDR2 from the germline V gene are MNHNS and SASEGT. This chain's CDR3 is CASRGREDPKQPQHF. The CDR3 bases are TGTGCCAGCAGAGGCCGGGAGGACCCAAAGCAGCCCCAGCATTTT.

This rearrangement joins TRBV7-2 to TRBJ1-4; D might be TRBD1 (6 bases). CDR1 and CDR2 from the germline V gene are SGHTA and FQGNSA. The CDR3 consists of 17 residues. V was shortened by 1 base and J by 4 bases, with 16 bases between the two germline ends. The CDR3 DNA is TGTGCCAGCAGCTTAGGACCGGCGACAGGCTATAATGAAAAACTGTTTTTT. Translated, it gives CASSLGPATGYNEKLFF.

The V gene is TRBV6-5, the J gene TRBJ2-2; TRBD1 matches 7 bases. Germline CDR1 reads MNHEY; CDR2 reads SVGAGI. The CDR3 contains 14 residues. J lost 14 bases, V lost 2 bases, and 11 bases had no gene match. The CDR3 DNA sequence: TGTGCCAGCAGTTACCGGGACAGACGATGGGGTCTGTTTTTT. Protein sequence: CASSYRDRRWGLFF.

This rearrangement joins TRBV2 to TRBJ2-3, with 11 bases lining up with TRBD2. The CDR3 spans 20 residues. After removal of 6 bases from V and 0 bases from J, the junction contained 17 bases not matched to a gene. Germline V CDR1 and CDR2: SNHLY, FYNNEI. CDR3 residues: CASSAKLAGEGIASTDTQYF. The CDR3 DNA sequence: TGTGCCAGCAGCGCGAAACTAGCGGGAGAGGGTATTGCTAGCACAGATACGCAGTATTTT.

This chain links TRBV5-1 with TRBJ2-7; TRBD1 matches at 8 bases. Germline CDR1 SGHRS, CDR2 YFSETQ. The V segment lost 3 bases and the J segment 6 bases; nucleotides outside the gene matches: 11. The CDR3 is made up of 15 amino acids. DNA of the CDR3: TGCGCCAGCAGCTCCCCGACAGGGGAGTCTTGCGAGCAGTACTTC. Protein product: CASSSPTGESCEQYF.

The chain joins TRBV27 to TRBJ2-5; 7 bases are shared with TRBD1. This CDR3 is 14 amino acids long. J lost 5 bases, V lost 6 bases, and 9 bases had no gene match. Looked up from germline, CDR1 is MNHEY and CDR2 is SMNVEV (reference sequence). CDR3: CASSPQGKKETQYF. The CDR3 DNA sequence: TGTGCCAGCAGCCCACAGGGGAAGAAGGAGACCCAGTACTTC.

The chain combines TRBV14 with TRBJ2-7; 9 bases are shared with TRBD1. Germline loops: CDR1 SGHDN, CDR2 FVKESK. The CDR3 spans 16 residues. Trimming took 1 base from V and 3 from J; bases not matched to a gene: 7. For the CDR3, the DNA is TGTGCCAGCAGCCAAGGGAACGGGACAGGGTGCTACGAGCAGTACTTC. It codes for CASSQGNGTGCYEQYF.

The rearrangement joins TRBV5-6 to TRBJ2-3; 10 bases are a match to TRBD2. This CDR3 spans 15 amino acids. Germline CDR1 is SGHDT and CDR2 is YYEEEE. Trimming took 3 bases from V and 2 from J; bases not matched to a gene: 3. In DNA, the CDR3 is TGTGCCAGCAGCTCGGGACTAGCGTTCACAGATACGCAGTATTTT. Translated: CASSSGLAFTDTQYF. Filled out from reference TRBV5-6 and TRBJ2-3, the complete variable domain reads DAGVTQSPTHLIKTRGQQVTLRCSPKSGHDTVSWYQQALGQGPQFIFQYYEEEERQRGNFPDRFSGHQFPNYSSELNVNALLLGDSALYLCASSSGLAFTDTQYFGPGTRLTVL.

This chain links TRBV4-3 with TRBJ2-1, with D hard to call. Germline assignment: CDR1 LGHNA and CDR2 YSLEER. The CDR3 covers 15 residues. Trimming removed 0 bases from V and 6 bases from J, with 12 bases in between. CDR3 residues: CASSQDEEQRNEQFF. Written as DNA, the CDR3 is TGCGCCAGCAGCCAAGATGAGGAGCAACGCAATGAGCAGTTCTTC.

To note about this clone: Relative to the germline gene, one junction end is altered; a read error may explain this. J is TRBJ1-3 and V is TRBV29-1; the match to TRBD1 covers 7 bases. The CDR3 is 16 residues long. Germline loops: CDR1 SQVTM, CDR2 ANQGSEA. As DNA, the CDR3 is TGCAGCGTTGAATGGTTCAGGGGGGACTCTGGAAACCCCATATATTTT. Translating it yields CSVEWFRGDSGNPIYF.

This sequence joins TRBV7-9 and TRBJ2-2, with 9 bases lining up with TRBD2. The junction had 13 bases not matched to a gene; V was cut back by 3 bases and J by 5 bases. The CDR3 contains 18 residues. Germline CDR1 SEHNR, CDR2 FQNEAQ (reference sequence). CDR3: CASSFPNEAGGRTGELFF. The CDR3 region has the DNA TGTGCCAGCAGCTTTCCAAATGAAGCGGGAGGACGGACCGGGGAGCTGTTTTTT. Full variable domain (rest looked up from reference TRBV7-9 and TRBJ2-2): DTGVSQNPRHKITKRGQNVTFRCDPISEHNRLYWYRQTLGQGPEFLTYFQNEAQLEKSRLLSDRFSAERPKGSFSTLEIQRTEQGDSAMYLCASSFPNEAGGRTGELFFGEGSRLTVL.

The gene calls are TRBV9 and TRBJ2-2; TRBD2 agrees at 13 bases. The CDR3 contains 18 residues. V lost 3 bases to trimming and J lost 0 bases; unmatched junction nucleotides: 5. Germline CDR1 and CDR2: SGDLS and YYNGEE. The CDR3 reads CASSAAGTSGANTGELFF. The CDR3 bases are TGTGCCAGCAGCGCGGCCGGGACTAGCGGGGCGAACACCGGGGAGCTGTTTTTT. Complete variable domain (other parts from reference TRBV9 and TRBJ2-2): DSGVTQTPKHLITATGQRVTLRCSPRSGDLSVYWYQQSLDQGLQFLIQYYNGEERAKGNILERFSAQQFPDLHSELNLSSLELGDSALYFCASSAAGTSGANTGELFFGEGSRLTVL.

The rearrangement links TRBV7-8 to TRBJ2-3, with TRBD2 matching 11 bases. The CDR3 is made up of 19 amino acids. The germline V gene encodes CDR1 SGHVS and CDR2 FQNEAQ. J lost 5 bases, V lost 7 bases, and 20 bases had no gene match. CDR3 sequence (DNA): TGTGCCAGCACCCCCTTAGGGGGACTAGCGGCCGCCGAGGGAGATACGCAGTATTTT. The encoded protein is CASTPLGGLAAAEGDTQYF.

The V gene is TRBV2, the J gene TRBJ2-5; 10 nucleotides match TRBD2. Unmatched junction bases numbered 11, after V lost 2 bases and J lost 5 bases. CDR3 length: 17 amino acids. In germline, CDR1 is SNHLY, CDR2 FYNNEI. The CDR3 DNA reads TGTGCCAGCAGTGAAACCCCTCTAGCGGGAGATCGGGAGACCCAGTACTTC. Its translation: CASSETPLAGDRETQYF.

DNA of the CDR3: TGTGCCAGCAGCTCCGCAGGGGGACTTAATGAAAAACTGTTTTTT. Amino acids: CASSSAGGLNEKLFF. The chain employs TRBV7-8 and TRBJ1-4; 7 nucleotides align to TRBD1. This CDR3 spans 15 amino acids. Looked up from germline, CDR1 is SGHVS and CDR2 is FQNEAQ. The ends lost 4 bases at V and 4 bases at J; junction bases unmatched: 6.

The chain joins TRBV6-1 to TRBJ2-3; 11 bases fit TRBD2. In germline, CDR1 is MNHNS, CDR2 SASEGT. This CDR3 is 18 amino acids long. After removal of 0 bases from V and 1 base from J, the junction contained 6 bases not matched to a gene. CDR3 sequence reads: CASSEAPGTSGCTDTQYF. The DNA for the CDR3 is TGTGCCAGCAGTGAAGCTCCTGGGACTAGCGGCTGCACAGATACGCAGTATTTT.

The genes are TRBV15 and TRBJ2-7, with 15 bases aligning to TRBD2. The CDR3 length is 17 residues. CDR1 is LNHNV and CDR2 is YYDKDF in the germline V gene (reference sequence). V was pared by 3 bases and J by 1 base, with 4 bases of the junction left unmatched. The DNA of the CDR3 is TGTGCCACCAGCAGGGGGGGGACTAGCGGGAGGTCCTACGAGCAGTACTTC. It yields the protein CATSRGGTSGRSYEQYF.

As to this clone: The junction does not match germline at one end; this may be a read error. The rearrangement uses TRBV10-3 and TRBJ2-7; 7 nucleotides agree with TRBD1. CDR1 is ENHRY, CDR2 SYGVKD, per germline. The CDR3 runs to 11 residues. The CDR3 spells CATYHSDRADF. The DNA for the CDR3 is TGTGCCACCTACCATAGTGACAGGGCGGACTTC.

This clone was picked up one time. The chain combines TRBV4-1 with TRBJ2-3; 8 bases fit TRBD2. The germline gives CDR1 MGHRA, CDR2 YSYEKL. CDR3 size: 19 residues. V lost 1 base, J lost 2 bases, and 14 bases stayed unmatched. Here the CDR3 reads CASSQVEGWLAGFTDTQYF. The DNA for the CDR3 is TGCGCCAGCAGCCAAGTTGAGGGTTGGTTAGCGGGGTTCACAGATACGCAGTATTTT.

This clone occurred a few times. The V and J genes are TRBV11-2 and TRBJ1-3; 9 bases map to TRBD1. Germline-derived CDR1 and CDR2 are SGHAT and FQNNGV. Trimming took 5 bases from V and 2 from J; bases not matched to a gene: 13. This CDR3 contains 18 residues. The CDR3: CASSLGTGIGWAGNTIYF. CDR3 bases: TGTGCCAGCAGCCTAGGGACAGGGATTGGCTGGGCTGGAAACACCATATATTTT.

The DNA of the CDR3 is TGCGCCAGCAGCCAAGGGACAGGTGTAATGAACACTGAAGCTTTCTTT. Translating it yields CASSQGTGVMNTEAFF. This chain links TRBV4-1 with TRBJ1-1; 7 bases match TRBD1. The germline gives CDR1 MGHRA, CDR2 YSYEKL. The CDR3 length is 16 residues. J lost 0 bases, V lost 1 base, and 5 bases had no gene match.